This T cell receptor (beta chain) was recovered during a study of blood T cell repertoires in COVID-19. Study as a whole: PBMCs, B-cell-depleted T cells, or T cells provided the cDNA or gDNA that made up the material.

This clone showed up just a few times. Per the germline V gene, CDR1 is LNHDA and CDR2 is SQIVND (reference sequence). Trimming shortened V by 6 bases and J by 2 bases, and 14 bases separated the two germline ends. CDR3 length: 14 residues. Original handling: It was from reference gene primer amplification that nucleated cell counts were estimated. Profiling relied on immunoSEQ multiplex PCR, and the TCRdb table lists in-frame clones only, not all of them. V, J and clone size are those of that table, while D and trimming were read from the DNA. The repertoire holds approximately 340,000 clones, with approximately 90% as singletons. Individuals aged roughly 18 to 95 years were recruited from some 26 US areas. Participants' reported clinical history set cohort assignment.

The V and J genes are TRBV19 and TRBJ2-7; unclear D gene. The sequence came from a woman in her thirties or forties who had been exposed to COVID-19. Sequencing was carried out using PBMCs or T cells enriched from blood (not recorded which). As DNA, the CDR3 is TGTGCCAGTAGCGCACTTGGCGGCACCTACGAGCAGTACTTC. It is translated as CASSALGGTYEQYF.